This T cell receptor beta chain was found in a study of blood T cell repertoires in COVID-19. Turning to the study itself: COVID-19 samples, acute and convalescent, were from the United States, Italy and Spain.

CDR1 is SGHRS, CDR2 YFSETQ, per germline. J gave up 5 bases and V 2 bases, and 9 bases lay outside the gene matches. The CDR3 consists of 15 residues. Measured with immunoSEQ multiplex PCR; TCRdb has only the in-frame clones, and not every one. The table has about 350,000 clones, approximately 87% seen once. Across over 20 US areas, participants ranged in age from about 18 to 100 years. This sequence joins TRBV5-1 and TRBJ2-7; 8 nucleotides match TRBD1. The sample consisted of PBMCs or T cells enriched from blood (not recorded which). The receptor was isolated from a woman aged 25 to 39 who had recovered from COVID-19. DNA for the CDR3: TGCGCCAGCAGCTTTGGACAGGGCATATTCCACGAGCAGTACTTC. It codes for CASSFGQGIFHEQYF.